This section outlines one T cell receptor (beta chain) sequence together with its context. The sample originates from a study of Tregs in tolerant kidney transplant recipients. The V gene end was trimmed by 0 bases and the J gene end by 5 bases; junction bases not matched to a gene: 8. The CDR3 covers 16 residues. CDR1 is LGHNA and CDR2 is YNFKEQ in the germline V gene. Profiled with immunoSEQ multiplex PCR; TCRdb holds only in-frame clones, not every one. Of about 120,000 clones listed, approximately 90% are singletons. The specimen sequenced was CD4+ T cells from blood. This chain connects TRBV4-2 to TRBJ2-3; 7 bases fit TRBD2. This sequence was found in a human donor in good health. CDR3 nucleotide sequence: TGTGCCAGCAGCCAAGAAGGGGCGGGAGCTTTAGATACGCAGTATTTT. Translation gives CASSQEGAGALDTQYF.